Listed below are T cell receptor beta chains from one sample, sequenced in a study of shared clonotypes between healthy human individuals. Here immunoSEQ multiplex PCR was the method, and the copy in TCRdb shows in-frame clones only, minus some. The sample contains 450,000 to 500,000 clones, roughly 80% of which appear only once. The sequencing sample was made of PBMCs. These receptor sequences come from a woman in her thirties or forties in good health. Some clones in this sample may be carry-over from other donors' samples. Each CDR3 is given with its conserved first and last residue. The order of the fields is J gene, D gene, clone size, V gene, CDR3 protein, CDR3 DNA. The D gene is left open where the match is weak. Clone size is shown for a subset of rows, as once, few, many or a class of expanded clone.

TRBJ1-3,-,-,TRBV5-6,CASSLAGLGDTIYF,TGTGCCAGCAGCTTGGCGGGTCTCGGAGACACCATATATTTT
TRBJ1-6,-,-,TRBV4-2,CASSQDYDSPLHF,TGTGCCAGCAGCCAAGATTATGATTCACCCCTCCACTTT
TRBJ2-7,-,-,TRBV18,CASSLLPSYEQYF,TGTGCCAGCTCACTATTGCCCAGCTACGAGCAGTACTTC
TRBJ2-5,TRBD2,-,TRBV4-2,CASSSLAGVRETQYF,TGTGCCAGCAGCTCCCTAGCGGGAGTCCGGGAGACCCAGTACTTC
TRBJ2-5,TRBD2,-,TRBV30,CAWSPVGSGIYQETQYF,TGTGCCTGGAGCCCCGTTGGTAGCGGGATATACCAAGAGACCCAGTACTTC
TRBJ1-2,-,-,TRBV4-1,CASSRPDSFYGYTF,TGCGCCAGCAGCCGACCCGACAGCTTCTATGGCTACACCTTC
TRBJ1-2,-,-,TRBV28,CASRGGIGGYTF,TGTGCCAGCCGAGGGGGGATAGGGGGCTACACCTTC
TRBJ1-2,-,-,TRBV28,CASRLTLGGLTYGYTF,TGTGCCAGCAGGCTTACCCTCGGGGGGCTTACCTATGGCTACACCTTC
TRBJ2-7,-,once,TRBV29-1,CSAVRGSYEQYF,TGCAGCGCCGTAAGAGGGAGCTACGAGCAGTACTTC
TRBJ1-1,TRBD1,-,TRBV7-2,CASRAGGNTEAFF,TGTGCCAGCAGGGCAGGGGGTAACACTGAAGCTTTCTTT
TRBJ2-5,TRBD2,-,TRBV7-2,CASSFLGLAEETQYF,TGTGCCAGCAGCTTCCTTGGACTAGCGGAGGAGACCCAGTACTTC
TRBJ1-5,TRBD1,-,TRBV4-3,CASSQDRDQPQHF,TGCGCCAGCAGCCAGGACAGGGATCAGCCCCAGCATTTT
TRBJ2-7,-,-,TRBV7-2,CASSIRALEQYF,TGTGCCAGCAGCATCCGGGCGCTTGAGCAGTACTTC
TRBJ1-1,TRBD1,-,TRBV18,CASSPQGGLDTEAFF,TGTGCCAGCTCACCCCAAGGGGGCCTGGACACTGAAGCTTTCTTT
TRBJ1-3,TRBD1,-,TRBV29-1,CSVTGTVGNTIYF,TGCAGCGTGACAGGGACTGTTGGAAACACCATATATTTT
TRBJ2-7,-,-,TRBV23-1,CARARAGTLANLSAPAYEQYF,TGCGCCAGGGCCAGGGCCGGGACCCTAGCTAATCTTAGCGCGCCGGCCTACGAGCAGTACTTC
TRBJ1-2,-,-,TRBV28,CASSLEPWGGYTF,TGTGCCAGCAGTTTGGAGCCCTGGGGTGGCTACACCTTC
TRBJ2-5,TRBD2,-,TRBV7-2,CASSPGLAGGREGETQYF,TGTGCCAGCAGCCCGGGACTAGCGGGAGGCCGGGAGGGAGAGACCCAGTACTTC
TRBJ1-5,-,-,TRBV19,CASRPRVSNQPQHF,TGTGCCAGCAGACCGCGGGTAAGCAATCAGCCCCAGCATTTT
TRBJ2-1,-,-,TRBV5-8,CASSRLGSDNEQFF,TGTGCCAGCAGCCGACTTGGATCAGACAATGAGCAGTTCTTC
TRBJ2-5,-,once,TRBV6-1,CASSEARQRVETQYF,TGTGCCAGCAGTGAAGCGCGGCAGCGGGTAGAGACCCAGTACTTC
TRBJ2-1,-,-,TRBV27,CASSGDYNEQFF,TGTGCCAGCAGTGGGGACTACAATGAGCAGTTCTTC
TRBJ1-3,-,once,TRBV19,CASSIPAGASGNTIYF,TGTGCCAGTAGTATCCCGGCAGGGGCTTCAGGAAACACCATATATTTT
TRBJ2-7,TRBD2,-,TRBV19,CASSIGGGRPEQYF,TGTGCCAGTAGTATTGGGGGCGGGAGGCCCGAGCAGTACTTC
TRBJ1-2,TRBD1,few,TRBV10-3,CAIRDTNTGTGNAYTF,TGTGCCATCAGGGACACAAACACCGGGACAGGGAATGCGTACACCTTC
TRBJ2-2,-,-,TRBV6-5,CASTSSAGLGGELFF,TGTGCCAGCACATCATCGGCGGGTCTCGGTGGGGAGCTGTTTTTT
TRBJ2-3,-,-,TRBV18,CASSPQRTPSSTDTQYF,TGTGCCAGCTCGCCACAGAGGACTCCTTCTAGCACAGATACGCAGTATTTT
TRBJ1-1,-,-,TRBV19,CASSVSGTEAFF,TGTGCCAGTAGTGTATCCGGGACTGAAGCTTTCTTT
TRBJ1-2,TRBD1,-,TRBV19,CASSIEDRGYGYTF,TGTGCCAGTAGTATAGAGGACAGGGGTTATGGCTACACCTTC
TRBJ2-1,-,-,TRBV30,CAWIPGANEQFF,TGTGCCTGGATCCCGGGGGCAAATGAGCAGTTCTTC
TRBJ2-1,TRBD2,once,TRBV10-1,CASTGTSGTHEQFF,TGCGCCAGCACCGGGACTAGCGGGACACATGAGCAGTTCTTC
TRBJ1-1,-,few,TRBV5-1,CASSFTSNTEAFF,TGCGCCAGCAGCTTTACTTCGAACACTGAAGCTTTCTTT
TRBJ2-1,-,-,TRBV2,CASNEQFF,TGTGCCAGCAATGAGCAGTTCTTC
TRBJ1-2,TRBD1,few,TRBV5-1,CASSPGQSLYGYTF,TGCGCCAGCAGCCCGGGACAGTCCCTCTATGGCTACACCTTC
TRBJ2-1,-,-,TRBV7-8,CASSLDGVVLSEQFF,TGTGCCAGCAGCTTAGACGGGGTCGTGCTCAGTGAGCAGTTCTTC
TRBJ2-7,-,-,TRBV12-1,CASNFRSGPSYEQYF,TGTGCCAGCAACTTTAGGTCGGGGCCCTCGTACGAGCAGTACTTC